This T cell receptor (beta chain) was retrieved from a study of cytomegalovirus exposure and HLA in healthy donors. The CDR3 length is 14 residues. V was trimmed by 4 bases and J by 6 bases, leaving 15 bases between them. CDR1 is MNHNS, CDR2 SASEGT, per germline. The PCR ran on 60 Vbeta and 13 Jbeta primers. Clones were sequenced by immunoSEQ multiplex PCR, and TCRdb holds only the in-frame ones, with some missing. The sample has 110,000 or so clones, 67% seen once. This chain uses TRBV6-1 with TRBJ1-1, with a weak D call TRBD1 (6 bases). What was sequenced was PBMCs. This sequence was found in a man between 18 and 29 years old in good health and CMV-seropositive. Written as DNA, the CDR3 is TGTGCCAGCAGTGCACAGGGATCGGGGTCTGAAGCTTTCTTT. Its protein is CASSAQGSGSEAFF.